This T cell receptor beta chain was captured in a study of cytomegalovirus exposure and HLA in healthy donors. Study information: As released early, the data held 80 million to 90 million unique TCRs from HLA-typed donors.

Trimming removed 3 bases from V and 5 bases from J; junction bases left unmatched: 8. Germline loops: CDR1 SSHAT, CDR2 FNYEAQ (reference sequence). CDR3 length: 15 amino acids. A note on this clone: Its matching antigen is unknown.

Whole-study results and caveats: The study recorded more than 150 TCR beta chains that were cytomegalovirus-associated. Several top significant clusters appeared, in a later analysis, to be linked to common viral pathogens.

Primers for the PCR totalled 60 Vbeta and 13 Jbeta. Measured with immunoSEQ multiplex PCR; TCRdb has only the in-frame clones, and not every one. The sample consists of around 210,000 clones, more than 75% of them appearing once. Source material: PBMCs. The J gene is TRBJ2-5, the V gene TRBV7-7; 8 bases line up with TRBD2. This TCR was recovered from a girl aged 2-9 years in good health and CMV-seronegative. CDR3 region: CASSLGLGTGETQYF. The CDR3 coding sequence is TGTGCCAGCAGCTTGGGACTAGGGACGGGGGAGACCCAGTACTTC.